This record concerns one T cell receptor beta chain sequence. Only one count was recorded for this clone. It lacks a known antigen. Per-base qualities were not stored, and no clone one base away is much larger. TCRbeta CDR3 regions were amplified from genomic DNA by means of the immunoSEQ Assay, a bias-controlled multiplex PCR. As for the original processing: The number of nucleated cells in each sample was estimated by amplification of reference gene primers within the assay. To quantify the absolute abundance of each unique TCRbeta CDR3 rearrangement, sequence reads were collapsed and filtered. For each sample, productive Simpson clonality was calculated as the square root of Simpson's diversity index over productive rearrangements. TCRdb retrieved this table from immuneACCESS and kept in-frame rearrangements only. Not all clones are present; in checked studies, unresolved V genes account for under half, and no reason is known for the remainder. The V and J calls and clone size were taken over from that table, and D and trimming were inferred from the DNA. The sample contains 150,000 to 160,000 clones, about 80% of them found a single time. Clones ranked in the top ten supply over 25% of the sample.

The data stem from a study of blood T cell repertoires in COVID-19 (dated by TCRdb to the early 2020s). For the study in its entirety: Samples covering the acute and convalescent phases of COVID-19 were provided by collaborators in the United States, Italy and Spain. HLA class I and class II types, where available, came from metadata supplied by the sample provider rather than from assay-based typing. Samples came from the ongoing ImmuneRACE study (first 160 participants) plus 1,254 subjects from 6 global collaborators. Subjects who had been exposed to COVID-19, were actively infected with it, or had recovered from it provided the deeply sampled blood TCRbeta repertoires that made up the dataset. A de-identified subject ID, COVID-19 status, age in years and sex were almost always included in the sample metadata. The prospective study material was composed of cDNA or gDNA derived from T cells, B-cell-depleted T cells, or PBMCs. The repertoires were released in a freely available public database meant as a resource for research on the immune response to SARS-CoV-2.

Study-level results and caveats: How much clinical and demographic metadata was included differed by source and by participant, and the metadata was provided uncurated.

Collaborating institutions collected whole blood in K2EDTA tubes following their own protocols. For TCRbeta analysis, collaborators shipped samples as frozen whole blood, isolated PBMCs, or DNA extracted from either of those sample types. The material sequenced was peripheral blood. The TCR comes from a woman aged 55-70 years with acute or convalescent COVID-19.

The sequenced DNA is TGTGCCAGCAGCCACTACGGGGGGACTGAAGAGACCCAGTACTTC. Its protein reads: CASSHYGGTEETQYF. This chain joins TRBV3-1 (or the pseudogene TRBV3-2) to TRBJ2-5, and TRBD2 matches 7 of the central bases. The germline V gene (reference sequence) provides CDR1 LGHDT and CDR2 YNNKEL. The germline V and J ends show losses of 3 bases and 3 bases respectively, and no gene match explains 7 bases of the junction. The CDR3 runs 15 amino acids, cysteine and phenylalanine included. The read is trimmed to its CDR3 DNA, 45 bases read in frame from base 1.